The rows below give T cell receptor beta chains drawn from one sample of a study of cytomegalovirus exposure and HLA in healthy donors. Sequencing was performed with immunoSEQ multiplex PCR; in TCRdb, only in-frame clones are kept and a portion is missing. The sample lists approximately 82,000 clones; roughly 94% were seen once. Sequenced input: PBMCs. The receptors derive from a young woman in good health and CMV-seronegative. The CDR3 runs from the conserved cysteine through the conserved F or W. The order of the fields is J gene, D gene, clone size, V gene, CDR3 DNA, CDR3 protein. D genes are given only for firm matches. Not every row has a clone size; where given, it reads once, few, many or a size class.

j_gene: TRBJ1-2; d_gene: TRBD1; abundance: NA; v_gene: TRBV19; CDR3nt: TGTGCCAGTAGGATGCAGGGGGCCGGTGGGTTAAACTATGGCTACACCTTC; CDR3aa: CASRMQGAGGLNYGYTF
j_gene: TRBJ2-3; d_gene: NA; abundance: NA; v_gene: TRBV5-3; CDR3nt: TGTGCCAGAAGCTTGGTCCTTGCGGAAAGCACAGATACGCAGTATTTT; CDR3aa: CARSLVLAESTDTQYF
j_gene: TRBJ1-1; d_gene: NA; abundance: NA; v_gene: TRBV29-1; CDR3nt: TGCAGCGGAGGTCAGGGGAACACTGAAGCTTTCTTT; CDR3aa: CSGGQGNTEAFF
j_gene: TRBJ1-3; d_gene: NA; abundance: NA; v_gene: TRBV11-2; CDR3nt: TGTGCCAGCAGCTCGGACTGGGGAATGAGCTCTGGAAACACCATATATTTT; CDR3aa: CASSSDWGMSSGNTIYF
j_gene: TRBJ1-1; d_gene: NA; abundance: NA; v_gene: TRBV6-6; CDR3nt: TGTGCCAGCAGTTACTCGGAGGGCAACACTGAAGCTTTCTTT; CDR3aa: CASSYSEGNTEAFF
j_gene: TRBJ1-1; d_gene: NA; abundance: once; v_gene: TRBV10-3; CDR3nt: TGTGCCATCAGTGAGTCTGGTGAGGGTAGGGTAGCTTTCTTT; CDR3aa: CAISESGEGRVAFF
j_gene: TRBJ2-5; d_gene: NA; abundance: once; v_gene: TRBV5-1; CDR3nt: TGCGCCAGCAGCTTGGCCGTCGGAGAGACCCAGTACTTC; CDR3aa: CASSLAVGETQYF
j_gene: TRBJ1-1; d_gene: NA; abundance: NA; v_gene: TRBV30; CDR3nt: TGTGCCTGGACACAGGGTATACAAGCTTTCTTT; CDR3aa: CAWTQGIQAFF
j_gene: TRBJ1-1; d_gene: NA; abundance: NA; v_gene: TRBV14; CDR3nt: TGTGCCAGCAGCTTCAGACGGGGAGTGAACACTGAAGCTTTCTTT; CDR3aa: CASSFRRGVNTEAFF
j_gene: TRBJ2-4; d_gene: TRBD2; abundance: NA; v_gene: TRBV7-2; CDR3nt: TGTGCCAGCAGCTTCCGGGGGGAAAACATTCAGTACTTC; CDR3aa: CASSFRGENIQYF
j_gene: TRBJ1-2; d_gene: NA; abundance: NA; v_gene: TRBV19; CDR3nt: TGTGCCAGTAGTTTTTACTCAGGGCCCTATGGCTACACCTTC; CDR3aa: CASSFYSGPYGYTF
j_gene: TRBJ2-7; d_gene: TRBD1; abundance: once; v_gene: TRBV5-5; CDR3nt: TGTGCCAGCACCCCACACTGGACAGGGGTACCCTACGAGCAGTACTTC; CDR3aa: CASTPHWTGVPYEQYF
j_gene: TRBJ1-1; d_gene: NA; abundance: NA; v_gene: TRBV5-5; CDR3nt: TGTGCCAGCAGCCAGAACACTGAAGCTTTCTTT; CDR3aa: CASSQNTEAFF
j_gene: TRBJ2-7; d_gene: NA; abundance: NA; v_gene: TRBV4-1; CDR3nt: TGCGCCAGCAGCCAAACCCTAGGGGACGAGCAGTACTTC; CDR3aa: CASSQTLGDEQYF
j_gene: TRBJ1-4; d_gene: NA; abundance: few; v_gene: TRBV7-8; CDR3nt: TGTGCCAGCAGAGAATTTGGGGGCAGGGATGAAAAACTGTTTTTT; CDR3aa: CASREFGGRDEKLFF
j_gene: TRBJ1-3; d_gene: NA; abundance: NA; v_gene: TRBV9; CDR3nt: TGTGCCAGCAGCGTGGGGACAGGAAACACCATATATTTT; CDR3aa: CASSVGTGNTIYF
j_gene: TRBJ2-1; d_gene: TRBD1; abundance: NA; v_gene: TRBV6-1; CDR3nt: TGTGCCAGCACCCAGAGGACAGGGGCCTACAATGAGCAGTTCTTC; CDR3aa: CASTQRTGAYNEQFF